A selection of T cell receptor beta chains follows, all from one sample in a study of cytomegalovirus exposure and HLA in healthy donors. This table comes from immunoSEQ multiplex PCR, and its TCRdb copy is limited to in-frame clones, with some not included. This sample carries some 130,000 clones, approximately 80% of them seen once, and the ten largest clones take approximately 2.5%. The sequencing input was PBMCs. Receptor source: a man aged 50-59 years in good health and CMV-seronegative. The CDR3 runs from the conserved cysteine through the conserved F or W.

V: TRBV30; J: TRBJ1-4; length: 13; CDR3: CAWSRVSNEKLFF
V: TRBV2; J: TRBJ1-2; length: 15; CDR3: CASSEGTRGNYGYTF
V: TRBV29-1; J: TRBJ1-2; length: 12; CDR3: CSVTGTGKGYTF
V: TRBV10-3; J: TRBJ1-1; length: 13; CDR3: CAISGGGNTEAFF
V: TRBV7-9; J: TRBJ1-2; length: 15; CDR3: CASSLDGEILYGYTF
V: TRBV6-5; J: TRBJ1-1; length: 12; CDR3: CASRTGTGHAFF
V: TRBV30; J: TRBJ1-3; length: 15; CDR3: CAWREPTNSGNTIYF
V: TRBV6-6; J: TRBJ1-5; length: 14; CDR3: CASSYSGGNQPQHF
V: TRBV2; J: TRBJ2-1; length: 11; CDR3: CASALGAPGFF
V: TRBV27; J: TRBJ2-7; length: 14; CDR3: CASSPSGGAYEQYF
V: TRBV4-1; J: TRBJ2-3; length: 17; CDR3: CASSQAPARGGTDTQYF
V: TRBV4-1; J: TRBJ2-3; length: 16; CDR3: CASSQTPLLGTDTQYF
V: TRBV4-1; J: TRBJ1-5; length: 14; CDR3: CASSRTGGGQPQHF
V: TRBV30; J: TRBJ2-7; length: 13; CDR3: CAWSVGRGYEQYF
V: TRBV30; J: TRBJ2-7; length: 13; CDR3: CAWTGQGPYEQYF
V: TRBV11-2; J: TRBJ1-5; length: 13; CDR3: CASSLYSNQPQHF
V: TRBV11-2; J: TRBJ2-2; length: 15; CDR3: CASSRGGWNTGELFF
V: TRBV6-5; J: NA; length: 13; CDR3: CASSWGVSYEQYF
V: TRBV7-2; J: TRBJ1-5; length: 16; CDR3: CASSRSTGRTNQPQHF
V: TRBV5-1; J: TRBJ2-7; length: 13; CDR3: CASKSGDTYEQYF
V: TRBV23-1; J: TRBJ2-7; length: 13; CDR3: CASRSVGGHEQYF
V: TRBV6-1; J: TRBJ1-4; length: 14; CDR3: CASSMGQAHEKLFF
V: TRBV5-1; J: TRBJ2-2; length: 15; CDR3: CASSLDRGRTGELFF
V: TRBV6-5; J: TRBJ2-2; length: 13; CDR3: CASTKGGTRELFF
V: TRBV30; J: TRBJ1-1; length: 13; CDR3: CAWTRQLNTEAFF
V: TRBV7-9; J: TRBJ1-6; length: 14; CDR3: CASSSTGSHSPLHF
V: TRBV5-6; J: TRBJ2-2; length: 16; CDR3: CASSLVAGAYTGELFF
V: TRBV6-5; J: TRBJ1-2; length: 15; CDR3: CASSYAQTGGNGYTF
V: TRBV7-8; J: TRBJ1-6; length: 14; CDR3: CASSTQQGYSPLHF
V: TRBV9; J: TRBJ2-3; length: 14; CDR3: CASSVNRGPDTQYF
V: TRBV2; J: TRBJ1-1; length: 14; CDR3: CASSEEGQGTEAFF
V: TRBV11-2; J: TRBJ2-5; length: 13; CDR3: CASSTGGRETQYF
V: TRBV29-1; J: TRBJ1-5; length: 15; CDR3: CSAHTDRGSNQPQHF
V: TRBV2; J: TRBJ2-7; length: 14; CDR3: CASSVAGPVGEQYF
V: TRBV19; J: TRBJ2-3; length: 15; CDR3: CASGPRGGRTDTQYF
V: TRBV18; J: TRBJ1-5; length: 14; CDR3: CASSSRTDNQPQHF
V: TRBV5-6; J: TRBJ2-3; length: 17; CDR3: CASSLAPTGSSTDTQYF